Shown below are 11 T cell receptor beta chains from a single sample sequenced in a study of tumor and adjacent non-tumor tissue in lung cancer. A modified ARM-PCR protocol with three rounds of nested PCR amplified TCRbeta. MiXCR, applied by TCRdb to the multiplex PCR reads, yields one record per CDR3 protein. The repertoire holds some 100,000 distinct CDR3 sequences, with about 62% as singletons. No cell sorting was done before RNA was extracted from the tissue. The normal lung tissue was taken more than 3 cm from the tumor edge. The material sequenced was distant non-tumor lung tissue. The origin of the receptors is a man in his thirties or forties with non-small cell lung cancer.

Regarding this clonotype: One junction end does not reproduce the germline sequence, and a read error may be involved. The chain has TRBV11-3 and TRBJ2-1, with D tentatively TRBD2 (5 bases). The V gene's germline CDR1 is SGHNT and CDR2 YENEEA. The CDR3 is made up of 16 amino acids. CDR3 region: CASSPLSRRRGNEQFF. In DNA form, the CDR3 reads TGCGCCAGCAGCCCCCTTAGTCGGCGCCGGGGCAATGAGCAGTTCTTC.

Regarding this clonotype: The CDR3 carries no conserved terminal phenylalanine or tryptophan, so it likely arises from a read error. V and J are TRBV24-1 and TRBJ2-1, with D possibly being TRBD1 (5 bases). V dropped 8 bases and J dropped 9 bases, with 16 bases sitting between them. Germline-derived CDR1 and CDR2 are KGHDR and SFDVKD. The CDR3 contains 13 residues. The CDR3 DNA sequence: TGTGCCACCAATGACGACGCAGGGATTGAGCAGTTCTTA. It is translated as CATNDDAGIEQFL.

Note on this clonotype: One base away lies a much larger clone, so this may be a sequencing read error. The rearrangement links TRBV20-1 to TRBJ2-2; a weak D match, TRBD2 (6 bases). Trimming cost V 3 bases and J 4 bases, with 15 bases left between them. The CDR3 runs to 15 residues. Germline V gives CDR1 DFQATT, CDR2 SNEGSKA (reference sequence). CDR3 protein: CSASPEWGVTGELFF. CDR3 nucleotide sequence: TGCAGTGCTAGTCCCGAGTGGGGGGTCACCGGGGAGCTGTTTTTT.

By proportion, this clonotype is medium-sized. This sequence joins TRBV11-3 and TRBJ2-7, with 7 bases matching TRBD2. J gave up 5 bases and V 3 bases, and 7 bases lay outside the gene matches. Germline CDR1 SGHNT, CDR2 YENEEA. The CDR3 spans 14 residues. The CDR3 bases are TGTGCCAGCAGCTTTGGCGGGAGAGGGGACGAGCAGTACTTC. This sequence encodes CASSFGGRGDEQYF.

As for this clonotype: An end of the junction differs from the germline gene, which may be a read error. The chain employs TRBV5-6 and TRBJ2-1; TRBD1 is a possible D gene (6 bases). This CDR3 comprises 16 residues. Germline V gives CDR1 SGHDT, CDR2 YYEEEE. DNA of the CDR3: TGTGCCAGCAGCTTCCGTACGACAGGTCGCTACTATGAGCAGTTCTTC. Translation: CASSFRTTGRYYEQFF. Looking up the rest from reference TRBV5-6 and TRBJ2-1 gives the full variable domain: DAGVTQSPTHLIKTRGQQVTLRCSPKSGHDTVSWYQQALGQGPQFIFQYYEEEERQRGNFPDRFSGHQFPNYSSELNVNALLLGDSALYLCASSFRTTGRYYEQFFGPGTRLTVL.

Points on this clonotype: One base away lies a much larger clone, so this may be a sequencing read error. This rearrangement joins TRBV5-4 to TRBJ2-6, with D maybe TRBD1 (5 bases). In germline, CDR1 is SGHNT, CDR2 YYREEE (reference sequence). The CDR3 loop spans 13 amino acids. The CDR3 sequence is CASSSSGANALTF. The CDR3, as DNA: TGTGCCAGCAGCTCCTCTGGGGCCAACGCCCTGACTTTC.

This clonotype was picked up one time. The junction departs from the called germline gene at one end, perhaps through a read error. The rearrangement joins TRBV11-2 to TRBJ2-5, with TRBD1 matching over 7 bases. Germline V gives CDR1 SGHAT, CDR2 FQNNGV. The CDR3 has 14 amino acids. The CDR3 loop is CPSSFGGQPETRDF. The DNA for the CDR3 is TGTCCCAGCAGCTTTGGGGGACAGCCAGAGACCCGGGACTTC.

In the case of this clonotype: Mismatch with germline at one junction end may stem from a read error. The chain links TRBV10-1 to TRBJ1-4; possible D gene TRBD1, 5 bases. This CDR3 is 14 amino acids long. CDR1 and CDR2 from the germline V gene are WNHNN and SYGVQD (reference sequence). CDR3 sequence reads: CASSVDRSHEKLFF. CDR3 nucleotides: TGCGCCAGCAGTGTCGACAGATCTCATGAAAAACTGTTTTTC.

The rearrangement links TRBV11-2 to TRBJ1-1; a weak D match, TRBD1 (6 bases). Germline lookup yields CDR1 SGHAT and CDR2 FQNNGV. The CDR3 length is 13 residues. V lost 2 bases and J 12 bases, leaving 16 bases between the germline ends. The CDR3 nucleotides read TGTGCCAGCAGCTTACGGGGGCAGGGTCCCACTTTCTTT. This codes for CASSLRGQGPTFF.

The chain couples TRBV12-5 to TRBJ1-2; 8 bases line up with TRBD1. The germline V gene encodes CDR1 LGHNT and CDR2 FRNRAP. The CDR3 is made up of 13 amino acids. The V and J ends lost 4 bases and 3 bases, in that order; junction bases with no gene match: 1. This CDR3 reads CASGSQGDYGYTF. The CDR3 coding sequence is TGTGCTAGTGGTTCACAGGGGGACTATGGCTACACCTTC.

With respect to this clonotype: With a much larger clone just one base away, this may be a read error. The chain employs TRBV11-2 and TRBJ2-3; TRBD2 matches at 9 bases. CDR3 length equals 17 residues. Germline CDR1 is SGHAT and CDR2 is FQNNGV. The J segment lost 4 bases and the V segment lost 5 bases, leaving 13 bases of the junction unmatched. The CDR3 sequence is CASSRSGGGASADTQYF. As DNA, the CDR3 is TGTGCCAGCAGCCGAAGTGGCGGGGGGGCGAGCGCAGATACGCAGTATTTT. The full variable domain, rest sourced from reference TRBV11-2 and TRBJ2-3, is EAGVAQSPRYKIIEKRQSVAFWCNPISGHATLYWYQQILGQGPKLLIQFQNNGVVDDSQLPKDRFSAERLKGVDSTLKIQPAKLEDSAVYLCASSRSGGGASADTQYFGPGTRLTVL.